These 22 T cell receptor beta chains were sequenced from one sample in a study of memory CD4+ T cells and cytomegalovirus serostatus. Produced via immunoSEQ multiplex PCR; TCRdb's table is partial and in-frame only. The sample lists about 58,000 clones; around 82% were seen once. The sort gate was single viable CD3+CD4+CD8-CD45RO+ cells for memory CD4+ T cells. Sequenced sample: memory CD4+ T cells from blood. These receptors came from an adult in good health and CMV-seronegative. Some clones in this sample may be carry-over from other donors' samples.

The CDR3 DNA is TGTGCCTGGAGTGTGTCTGCTGGGGCCAACGTCCTGACTTTC. Translating gives CAWSVSAGANVLTF. The chain uses TRBV30 and TRBJ2-6; D gene unclear. Between the trimmed V and J ends, which lost 0 bases and 2 bases, there was a span of 5 bases. Germline assignment: CDR1 GTSNPN and CDR2 SVGIG (reference sequence). The CDR3 loop spans 14 amino acids.

This sequence joins TRBV30 and TRBJ2-3; D is unresolved. Trimming took 1 base from V and 9 from J, leaving 11 bases between them. Germline assignment: CDR1 GTSNPN and CDR2 SVGIG (reference sequence). This CDR3 is 12 amino acids long. CDR3: CAWSESPLTQYF. In nucleotides, the CDR3 is TGTGCCTGGAGTGAATCCCCCCTGACGCAGTATTTT.

V gene TRBV2 combines with J gene TRBJ2-3; 7 nucleotides line up with TRBD1. This CDR3 is 15 amino acids long. In germline, CDR1 is SNHLY, CDR2 FYNNEI. Losses at the gene ends were 1 base for V and 10 bases for J; bases not matched to a gene: 11. The CDR3 DNA reads as TGTGCCAGCAGTGAAGGCAGGGGGTCCCTCCTTGCGCAGTATTTT. Translation gives CASSEGRGSLLAQYF. Variable domain in full (rest from reference TRBV2 and TRBJ2-3): EPEVTQTPSHQVTQMGQEVILRCVPISNHLYFYWYRQILGQKVEFLVSFYNNEISEKSEIFDDQFSVERPDGSNFTLKIRSTKLEDSAMYFCASSEGRGSLLAQYFGPGTRLTVL.

This clone was detected only a few times. The chain has TRBV5-1 and TRBJ1-1, with TRBD1 matching 8 bases. Looked up from germline, CDR1 is SGHRS and CDR2 is YFSETQ. The V segment lost 4 bases and the J segment 7 bases; nucleotides outside the gene matches: 9. This CDR3 is 14 amino acids long. This CDR3 is CASSRSTGVNEAFF. DNA of the CDR3: TGCGCCAGCAGCCGTTCGACAGGGGTAAATGAAGCTTTCTTT.

The V call is TRBV19, the J call TRBJ1-3; the D is unclear. Germline V CDR1 and CDR2: LNHDA, SQIVND (reference sequence). The CDR3 spans 15 residues. Between the trimmed V and J ends, which lost 7 bases and 0 bases, there was a span of 13 bases. The CDR3 region is CASMNTPSSGNTIYF. CDR3 nucleotide sequence: TGTGCCAGTATGAACACGCCGAGCTCTGGAAACACCATATATTTT.

V and J are TRBV5-1 and TRBJ2-2; D might be TRBD1 or TRBD2, each matching 5 bases. V was trimmed by 3 bases and J by 7 bases, leaving 16 bases between them. This CDR3 spans 15 amino acids. CDR1 and CDR2 from the germline V gene are SGHRS and YFSETQ. CDR3: CASSSRTGTGGELFF. The CDR3 nucleotides are TGCGCCAGCAGCTCACGGACCGGGACGGGCGGGGAGCTGTTTTTT.

V gene TRBV7-2 combines with J gene TRBJ2-3, with D maybe TRBD2 (6 bases). With 2 bases removed from V and 2 bases from J, the gap between germline ends came to 8 bases. Germline CDR1 is SGHTA and CDR2 is FQGNSA. The CDR3 loop spans 14 amino acids. Written as DNA, the CDR3 is TGTGCCAGCAGCTTAAGCGGGCACACAGATACGCAGTATTTT. It codes for CASSLSGHTDTQYF. The full variable domain, rest sourced from reference TRBV7-2 and TRBJ2-3, is GAGVSQSPSNKVTEKGKDVELRCDPISGHTALYWYRQSLGQGLEFLIYFQGNSAPDKSGLPSDRFSAERTGGSVSTLTIQRTQQEDSAVYLCASSLSGHTDTQYFGPGTRLTVL.

This chain links TRBV7-6 with TRBJ1-2; TRBD1 might be the D (5 bases). Germline CDR1 reads SGHVS; CDR2 reads FNYEAQ. This CDR3 region has 14 residues. Trimming removed 5 bases at V and 2 bases at J, with 12 bases between. The CDR3 sequence is CASSTGGTNYGYTF. CDR3 bases: TGTGCCAGCAGCACTGGGGGGACCAACTATGGCTACACCTTC.

This clone was seen just once. The chain is built from TRBV19 and TRBJ2-3; 10 positions match TRBD1. Trimming took 9 bases from V and 4 from J; bases not matched to a gene: 13. CDR1 LNHDA and CDR2 SQIVND come from the germline V gene (reference sequence). The CDR3 is 16 residues long. CDR3 bases: TGTGCCAGCAAAAGACAGGGGGCTAACATGGCAGATACGCAGTATTTT. It codes for CASKRQGANMADTQYF.

The gene calls are TRBV18 and TRBJ2-1; 11 nucleotides align to TRBD2. Germline CDR1 and CDR2: KGHSH and LQKENI. V trimming: 4 bases; J trimming: 5 bases; junction bases outside the gene matches: 7. The CDR3 is made up of 16 amino acids. CDR3 residues: CASSRTSSGRDNEQFF. For the CDR3, the DNA is TGTGCCAGCTCACGGACTAGTAGCGGGAGGGACAATGAGCAGTTCTTC.

This clone was detected a few times. CDR3 nucleotides: TGTGCCAGTAGTATCCGGTCGAGGGGGCCTACCGGGGAGCTGTTTTTT. Translating gives CASSIRSRGPTGELFF. V gene TRBV19 combines with J gene TRBJ2-2; TRBD1 agrees at 7 bases. The germline V gene has CDR1 LNHDA and CDR2 SQIVND (reference sequence). V trimming: 3 bases; J trimming: 5 bases; junction bases outside the gene matches: 9. The CDR3 runs 16 residues.

The chain carries TRBV21-1 and TRBJ2-6; TRBD1 is the table's D call and was not checked against the DNA. TRBV21-1 is a documented pseudogene. The CDR3 is made up of 21 amino acids. The DNA of the CDR3 is TGTGCCAGCAGCAAACTCGGCCTGTTGAGGGACAGGGGGACTGGGGCCAACGTCCTGACTTTC. This translates into CASSKLGLLRDRGTGANVLTF.

This chain links TRBV18 with TRBJ1-3; D ambiguous. This CDR3 comprises 16 residues. The germline V gene encodes CDR1 KGHSH and CDR2 LQKENI. V lost 2 bases to trimming and J lost 0 bases, with 11 bases between them. The CDR3 region has the DNA TGTGCCAGCTCACCATCGGGGTCAGCCTCTGGAAACACCATATATTTT. Protein sequence: CASSPSGSASGNTIYF.

The gene calls are TRBV2 and TRBJ1-1; D not resolved. This CDR3 has 11 residues. Trimming removed 7 bases from V and 2 bases from J, with 5 bases in between. The germline gives CDR1 SNHLY, CDR2 FYNNEI. The CDR3 loop reads CASTTNTEAFF. The CDR3 bases are TGTGCCAGCACTACAAACACTGAAGCTTTCTTT.

The CDR3 protein is CSATGEETQYF. The CDR3 DNA reads TGCAGTGCTACAGGGGAAGAGACCCAGTACTTC. The chain links TRBV20-1 to TRBJ2-5; possible D gene TRBD1, 6 bases. Germline V gene data show CDR1 as DFQATT and CDR2 as SNEGSKA (reference sequence). Trimming stripped 4 bases from V and 3 bases from J, with 6 bases between. This CDR3 has 11 amino acids.

This clone came up a few times. Here the CDR3 reads CASSLLQGGEAFF. Written as DNA, the CDR3 is TGTGCCAGCAGCTTGCTACAGGGGGGTGAAGCTTTCTTT. The chain employs TRBV7-9 and TRBJ1-1, with 8 bases aligning to TRBD1. V dropped 3 bases and J dropped 7; count of bases not matched to a gene: 4. Germline V gene data show CDR1 as SEHNR and CDR2 as FQNEAQ (reference sequence). The CDR3 length is 13 residues.

V usage is TRBV7-2 and J usage is TRBJ2-5; 9 positions agree with TRBD1. The CDR3 consists of 14 residues. The V and J ends lost 3 bases and 4 bases, in that order; junction bases with no gene match: 3. CDR1 and CDR2 from the germline V gene are SGHTA and FQGNSA. The CDR3 is CASSFQTGGETQYF. CDR3 in DNA: TGTGCCAGCAGCTTTCAGACAGGGGGAGAGACCCAGTACTTC. Together with reference TRBV7-2 and TRBJ2-5, the CDR3 gives the full variable domain: GAGVSQSPSNKVTEKGKDVELRCDPISGHTALYWYRQSLGQGLEFLIYFQGNSAPDKSGLPSDRFSAERTGGSVSTLTIQRTQQEDSAVYLCASSFQTGGETQYFGPGTRLLVL.

The chain recombines TRBV5-4 with TRBJ2-5; a weak D match, TRBD2 (6 bases). Between the trimmed V and J ends, which lost 4 bases and 2 bases, there was a span of 9 bases. In germline, CDR1 is SGHNT, CDR2 YYREEE (reference sequence). This CDR3 is built from 13 residues. Here the CDR3 DNA reads TGTGCCAGCAGCCCGACTAGTCAAGAGACCCAGTACTTC. It yields the protein CASSPTSQETQYF.

The chain couples TRBV6-1 to TRBJ1-2; D is uncertain. V lost 6 bases, J lost 4 bases, and 21 bases lay in between. This CDR3 has 16 amino acids. The germline V gene has CDR1 MNHNS and CDR2 SASEGT. The CDR3 sequence: CASREIPAGPFYGYTF. Here the CDR3 DNA reads TGTGCCAGCAGGGAAATCCCCGCAGGACCTTTCTATGGCTACACCTTC.

Here the CDR3 DNA reads TGTGCCAGCAAGGGCCAGACAGGGGAAACCTACAATGAGCAGTTCTTC. This encodes CASKGQTGETYNEQFF. The genes are TRBV28 and TRBJ2-1, with 8 nucleotides matching TRBD1. The length of the CDR3 is 16 residues. From germline, CDR1 is MDHEN and CDR2 SYDVKM. V shed 7 bases, J shed 2 bases, and the junction held 10 bases outside the gene matches.

The genes are TRBV6-1 and TRBJ2-1; 8 positions agree with TRBD1. Trimming took 5 bases from V and 4 from J; bases not matched to a gene: 4. Germline CDR1 and CDR2: MNHNS and SASEGT. The CDR3 is made up of 14 amino acids. CDR3 in amino acids: CASSTGGKYNEQFF. The CDR3 nucleotides read TGTGCCAGCAGTACAGGGGGAAAATACAATGAGCAGTTCTTC.

In DNA, the CDR3 is TGTGCCAGCACCTTAGACCAAATCCACGAGCAGTACTTC. It is translated as CASTLDQIHEQYF. The chain employs TRBV2 and TRBJ2-7; D remains unclear. V gave up 7 bases and J gave up 5 bases, with 15 bases separating them. The CDR3 totals 13 residues. The germline V gene encodes CDR1 SNHLY and CDR2 FYNNEI.